The 20 T cell receptor beta chains presented below share a single source sample, sequenced in a study of CD8 T cells in Susac syndrome. An amount of RNA that ranged from about 0.45 to 1 ug was reverse transcribed with random hexamers. Each CDR3 protein is one row after TCRdb ran MiXCR on the immunoSEQ multiplex PCR reads. In the table there are tens of thousands of distinct CDR3 sequences, 90% to 95% of which are singletons. Sequences were obtained from CD8+ T cells from PBMCs. Receptor source: a human donor with Susac syndrome.

V usage is TRBV11-3 and J usage is TRBJ2-2, with D uncertain. Germline V gene sequence: CDR1 SGHNT, CDR2 YENEEA. The CDR3 length is 15 residues. Trimming took off 1 base at V and 8 bases at J, with 14 bases between the two ends. CDR3 sequence: CASSLGAYMGGELFF. The DNA for the CDR3 is TGTGCCAGCAGCTTAGGAGCTTACATGGGTGGGGAGCTGTTTTTT.

The chain employs TRBV27 and TRBJ2-1; the D gene could be TRBD1 or TRBD2 (5 bases each). Trimming took off 6 bases at V and 0 bases at J, with 15 bases between the two ends. The germline V gene encodes CDR1 MNHEY and CDR2 SMNVEV (reference sequence). This CDR3 has 16 residues. CDR3 amino acids: CASRPTGGSSYNEQFF. DNA for the CDR3: TGTGCCAGCAGACCGACTGGGGGTAGCTCCTACAATGAGCAGTTCTTC.

The chain links TRBV7-9 to TRBJ2-3; D unresolved. Germline loops: CDR1 SEHNR, CDR2 FQNEAQ (reference sequence). The CDR3 sequence is 14 residues long. V lost 2 bases and J lost 10, with 16 bases in between. The CDR3 here is CASSLNISVTPQYF. The CDR3 DNA reads TGTGCCAGCAGCTTAAATATATCTGTGACCCCGCAGTATTTT.

The chain joins TRBV5-1 to TRBJ2-1, with D perhaps TRBD1 (6 bases). The CDR3 contains 17 residues. Germline V gives CDR1 SGHRS, CDR2 YFSETQ. V was trimmed by 4 bases and J by 0 bases, leaving 17 bases between them. As DNA, the CDR3 is TGCGCCAGCAGCCCCGAGGGGGTCCCCTCCTCCTACAATGAGCAGTTCTTC. This gives the protein CASSPEGVPSSYNEQFF.

In its sample, this clonotype was seen once. The rearrangement uses TRBV7-9 and TRBJ2-3; D might be TRBD2 (5 bases). Trimming took 7 bases from V and 8 from J, leaving 19 bases between them. Germline CDR1 reads SEHNR; CDR2 reads FQNEAQ (reference sequence). The CDR3 covers 14 residues. For the CDR3, the DNA is TGTGCCAGCAACCCAGCGGCACCGAAGGGTACGCAGTATTTT. Its protein is CASNPAAPKGTQYF. The variable domain in full, with the rest retrieved from reference TRBV7-9 and TRBJ2-3, is DTGVSQNPRHKITKRGQNVTFRCDPISEHNRLYWYRQTLGQGPEFLTYFQNEAQLEKSRLLSDRFSAERPKGSFSTLEIQRTEQGDSAMYLCASNPAAPKGTQYFGPGTRLTVL.

V is TRBV11-2 and J is TRBJ2-6; D call uncertain. Trimming took 3 bases from V and 7 from J, leaving 4 bases between them. The CDR3 totals 12 residues. CDR1 and CDR2 (germline): SGHAT, FQNNGV. CDR3 region: CASSFGANVLTF. CDR3 DNA sequence: TGTGCCAGCAGCTTTGGTGCCAACGTCCTGACTTTC. The full variable domain, with the rest looked up from reference TRBV11-2 and TRBJ2-6, is EAGVAQSPRYKIIEKRQSVAFWCNPISGHATLYWYQQILGQGPKLLIQFQNNGVVDDSQLPKDRFSAERLKGVDSTLKIQPAKLEDSAVYLCASSFGANVLTFGAGSRLTVL.

This chain links TRBV27 with TRBJ2-7; tentatively, D is TRBD1 (6 bases). The CDR3 is made up of 13 amino acids. Trimming stripped 5 bases from V and 3 bases from J, with 11 bases between. The germline CDR1 and CDR2 sequences are MNHEY and SMNVEV (reference sequence). The CDR3 region has the DNA TGTGCCAGCAGTCCCCGGACAGTCTACGAGCAGTACTTC. Translated, it gives CASSPRTVYEQYF.

The CDR3 sequence is CASGLRVYTEAFF. As DNA, the CDR3 is TGTGCCAGCGGCCTCCGGGTCTACACTGAAGCTTTCTTT. This chain links TRBV6-6 with TRBJ1-1; no definite D call. Trimming took off 8 bases at V and 3 bases at J, with 13 bases between the two ends. The CDR3 runs to 13 residues. Germline V gives CDR1 MNHNY, CDR2 SVGAGI (reference sequence).

The chain uses TRBV2 and TRBJ1-5, with 7 positions matching TRBD1. The J segment lost 0 bases and the V segment lost 10 bases, leaving 12 bases of the junction unmatched. The CDR3 is 16 amino acids. From germline, CDR1 is SNHLY and CDR2 FYNNEI. As DNA, the CDR3 is TGTGCCACCAAACACAGACAGGGCTATAGCAATCAGCCCCAGCATTTT. Encoded protein: CATKHRQGYSNQPQHF.

This chain joins TRBV2 and TRBJ2-7; D might be TRBD1 (5 bases). This CDR3 spans 13 amino acids. V lost 6 bases and J lost 7, with 16 bases in between. CDR1 SNHLY and CDR2 FYNNEI come from the germline V gene. CDR3 sequence (DNA): TGTGCCAGCAGCCCAAGGGGTGGTCGGGAGCAGTACTTC. Residues: CASSPRGGREQYF.

The rearrangement joins TRBV11-1 to TRBJ2-1; tentative D call: TRBD1 (6 bases). Deletions cut 4 bases from V and 8 bases from J, with 33 bases between. The CDR3 runs 20 residues. The V gene's germline CDR1 is SGHAT and CDR2 FQDESV (reference sequence). In nucleotides, the CDR3 is TGTGCCAGCAGCTACCCCCCGGGACAAGCCTTCTCTACTAGTACCTATGAGCAGTTCTTC. It is translated as CASSYPPGQAFSTSTYEQFF.

The genes are TRBV5-1 and TRBJ1-3; no clear D. The CDR3 spans 15 residues. The V end was cut by 0 bases, the J end by 0 bases, with 7 bases between. Per the germline V gene, CDR1 is SGHRS and CDR2 is YFSETQ. This CDR3 reads CASSLDSVSGNTIYF. For the CDR3, the DNA is TGCGCCAGCAGCTTGGACAGTGTCTCTGGAAACACCATATATTTT.

The chain couples TRBV13 to TRBJ1-2, with D unresolved. Trimming shortened V by 5 bases and J by 8 bases, and 15 bases separated the two germline ends. Germline CDR1 reads PRHDT; CDR2 reads FYEKMQ (reference sequence). The CDR3 has 13 amino acids. The CDR3 DNA follows: TGTGCCAGCAGCCCCGGAAGGGTTGAAGGCTACACCTTC. Its protein is CASSPGRVEGYTF.

The V call is TRBV7-6, the J call TRBJ2-7; D may be TRBD1 (6 bases). V was clipped by 5 bases and J by 2 bases, with 16 bases between them. Germline values: CDR1 SGHVS, CDR2 FNYEAQ. This CDR3 comprises 15 residues. The CDR3 protein is CASSPPPQGTYEQYF. The CDR3 coding sequence is TGTGCCAGCAGCCCACCCCCGCAGGGGACCTACGAGCAGTACTTC.

This chain links TRBV6-5 with TRBJ2-3, with D possibly being TRBD1 or TRBD2 (5 bases each). Germline CDR1 is MNHEY and CDR2 is SVGAGI. The CDR3 runs 17 residues. The V end was cut by 0 bases, the J end by 1 base, with 14 bases between. Written as DNA, the CDR3 is TGTGCCAGCAGTTACTCGCTAGGGACCCACCGCACAGATACGCAGTATTTT. It is translated as CASSYSLGTHRTDTQYF.

Here the CDR3 reads CASAHHGRPSGNTIYF. CDR3 coding DNA: TGTGCCAGCGCTCACCACGGCAGACCCTCTGGAAACACCATATATTTT. The chain couples TRBV2 to TRBJ1-3; D ambiguous. The germline V gene encodes CDR1 SNHLY and CDR2 FYNNEI. The length of the CDR3 is 16 residues. The germline V and J ends were trimmed by 8 bases and 0 bases, with 17 bases remaining between them.

The rearrangement joins TRBV7-9 to TRBJ1-4, with a possible D match to TRBD1 (5 bases). The CDR3 totals 13 residues. Trimming pared 1 base from V and 10 bases from J, leaving 10 bases between. CDR1 is SEHNR and CDR2 is FQNEAQ in the germline V gene (reference sequence). This chain's CDR3 is CASSLDMRGKLFF. The CDR3 DNA reads TGTGCCAGCAGCTTAGACATGAGGGGAAAACTGTTTTTT.

J is TRBJ2-1 and V is TRBV5-6; D unclear. The V gene's germline CDR1 is SGHDT and CDR2 YYEEEE. This CDR3 contains 12 residues. Trimming stripped 1 base from V and 5 bases from J, with 4 bases between. The CDR3 protein is CASSLYHNEQFF. DNA for the CDR3: TGTGCCAGCAGCTTGTACCACAATGAGCAGTTCTTC. The entire variable domain, with the rest obtained from reference TRBV5-6 and TRBJ2-1, is as follows: DAGVTQSPTHLIKTRGQQVTLRCSPKSGHDTVSWYQQALGQGPQFIFQYYEEEERQRGNFPDRFSGHQFPNYSSELNVNALLLGDSALYLCASSLYHNEQFFGPGTRLTVL.

V usage is TRBV5-1 and J usage is TRBJ2-1, with TRBD2 identical over 16 bases. The V and J ends lost 3 bases and 4 bases, in that order; junction bases with no gene match: 4. CDR1 SGHRS and CDR2 YFSETQ come from the germline V gene. This CDR3 spans 17 amino acids. CDR3 nucleotide sequence: TGCGCCAGCAGCTGGGGGACTAGCGGGGGGGATTACAATGAGCAGTTCTTC. Its translation: CASSWGTSGGDYNEQFF.

This chain uses TRBV25-1 with TRBJ1-1; maybe TRBD1 (6 bases). V lost 1 base and J 0 bases, leaving 9 bases between the germline ends. The CDR3 extends over 15 amino acids. Germline V lookup: CDR1 MGHDK, CDR2 SYGVNS. The CDR3 loop is CASSEFGGMNTEAFF. Here the CDR3 DNA reads TGTGCCAGCAGTGAATTTGGGGGCATGAACACTGAAGCTTTCTTT.